Sequencing of this T cell receptor (beta chain) was carried out in a study of shared clonotypes between healthy human individuals. Study in general: Three plates were used per donor for CD4 naive, three for CD4 memory, two for CD8 naive and one for CD8 memory. Regarding the study as a whole: Generation probabilities were higher for clonotypes shared across all four sorted-subset donors than for unshared ones.

The data were produced by immunoSEQ multiplex PCR, yet TCRdb's version contains in-frame clones alone and is incomplete. The table records around 600,000 clones, almost 97% of them present only once. Notes on this clone: Its antigen is undetermined.

Germline CDR1 is GTSNPN and CDR2 is SVGIG (reference sequence). The CDR3 has 13 residues. V was shortened by 1 base and J by 7 bases, with 11 bases between the two germline ends. Adults of Caucasian background living in Nashville, Tennessee made up all donors. The sequence was obtained from a woman aged 25 to 45 in good health. The V and J genes are TRBV30 and TRBJ2-1, with D tentatively TRBD1 or TRBD2 (7 bases each). The sample consisted of naive CD4+ T cells sorted from blood. The subset was: CD45RA+ positively selected. CDR3 nucleotides: TGTGCCTGGAGTGGACAGGGAGGGAATGAGCAGTTCTTC. Its protein product is CAWSGQGGNEQFF.